This TCR beta chain comes out of a study of technical replicates of blood from several donors. TCRdb's copy holds only in-frame clones and misses some; the assay was immunoSEQ multiplex PCR. The table records 75,000 to 95,000 clones, 90% to 95% of them present only once. The CDR3 contains 14 residues. V lost 0 bases and J lost 7, with 11 bases in between. The germline V gene has CDR1 SGDLS and CDR2 YYNGEE. This clone was seen a single time. The receptor was derived from a human donor in good health. The sequenced sample consisted of T cells isolated from PBMCs. The J gene is TRBJ1-5, the V gene TRBV9; D not resolved. Here the CDR3 reads CASSVAVYGQPQHF. The CDR3 DNA reads as TGTGCCAGCAGCGTAGCGGTCTACGGGCAGCCCCAGCATTTT. Filled out from reference TRBV9 and TRBJ1-5, the complete variable domain reads DSGVTQTPKHLITATGQRVTLRCSPRSGDLSVYWYQQSLDQGLQFLIQYYNGEERAKGNILERFSAQQFPDLHSELNLSSLELGDSALYFCASSVAVYGQPQHFGDGTRLSIL.